This T cell receptor (beta chain) derives from a study of breast tumors, draining lymph nodes, adjacent tissues. The V gene end was trimmed by 4 bases and the J gene end by 2 bases; junction bases not matched to a gene: 9. In germline, CDR1 is SEHNR, CDR2 FQNEAQ (reference sequence). The CDR3 loop spans 17 amino acids. On this clonotype itself: The antigen is not known.

TCRdb passed the multiplex PCR reads through MiXCR, listing each CDR3 protein once. Of fewer than 200,000 distinct CDR3 sequences listed, about 33% were seen once; the top ten hold 4.3%. Breast cancer patients provided tissue from their axillary draining lymph nodes. Study-level findings and limits: Tumor T cell lymph node origin was a supported hypothesis, not proven.

V is TRBV7-9 and J is TRBJ2-2; 8 positions match TRBD2. The sample taken for sequencing was axillary lymph node tissue. The receptor was isolated from a female donor with breast cancer. Some clones in this sample may be carry-over from other donors' samples. This CDR3 is CASSYPPAGGNTGELFF. The CDR3 DNA sequence: TGTGCCAGCAGCTACCCGCCGGCGGGAGGAAACACCGGGGAGCTGTTTTTT.